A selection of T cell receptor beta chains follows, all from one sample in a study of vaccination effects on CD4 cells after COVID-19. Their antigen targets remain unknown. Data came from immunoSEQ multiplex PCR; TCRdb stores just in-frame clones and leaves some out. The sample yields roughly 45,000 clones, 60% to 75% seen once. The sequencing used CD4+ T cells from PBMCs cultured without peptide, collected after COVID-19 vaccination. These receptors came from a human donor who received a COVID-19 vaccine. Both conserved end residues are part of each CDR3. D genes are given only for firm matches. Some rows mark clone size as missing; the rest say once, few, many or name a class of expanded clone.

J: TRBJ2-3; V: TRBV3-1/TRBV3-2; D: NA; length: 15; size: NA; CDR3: CASSHRTGSTDTQYF; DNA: TGTGCCAGCAGCCACAGGACGGGGAGCACAGATACGCAGTATTTT
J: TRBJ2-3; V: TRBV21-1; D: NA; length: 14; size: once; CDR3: CASSKPARPFKQYF; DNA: TGTGCCAGCAGCAAACCAGCACGGCCCTTCAAACAGTATTTT
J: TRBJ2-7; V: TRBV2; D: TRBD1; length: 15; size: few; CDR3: CASSEVQGASGEQYF; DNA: TGTGCCAGCAGTGAAGTCCAGGGGGCTTCAGGCGAGCAGTACTTC
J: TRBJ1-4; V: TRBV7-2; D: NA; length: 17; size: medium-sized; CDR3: CASSFYSAGSANEKLFF; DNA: TGTGCCAGCAGCTTCTACTCGGCCGGTTCGGCTAATGAAAAACTGTTTTTT
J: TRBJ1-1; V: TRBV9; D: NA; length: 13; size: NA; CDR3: CASSTSRNTEAFF; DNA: TGTGCCAGCAGCACAAGCAGGAACACTGAAGCTTTCTTT
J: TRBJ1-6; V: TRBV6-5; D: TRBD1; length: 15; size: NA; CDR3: CASSAGGLGRSPLHF; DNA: TGTGCCAGCTCAGCAGGGGGGTTAGGACGTTCACCCCTCCACTTT
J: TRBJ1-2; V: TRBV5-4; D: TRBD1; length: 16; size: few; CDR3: CASSAGTGVFYGGYTF; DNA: TGTGCCAGCAGCGCCGGGACAGGGGTATTTTACGGTGGCTACACCTTC
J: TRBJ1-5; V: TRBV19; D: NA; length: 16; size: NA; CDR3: CASSILGGGLGQPQHF; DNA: TGTGCCAGTAGTATTTTAGGAGGGGGTTTGGGTCAGCCCCAGCATTTT
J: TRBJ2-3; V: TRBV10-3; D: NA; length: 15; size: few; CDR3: CATESKGPTADTQYF; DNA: TGTGCCACGGAATCCAAAGGCCCTACCGCGGATACGCAGTATTTT
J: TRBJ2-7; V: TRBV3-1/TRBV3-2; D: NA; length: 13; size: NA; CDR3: CASIRAGSYEQYF; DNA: TGTGCCAGCATCCGGGCCGGCTCCTACGAGCAGTACTTC
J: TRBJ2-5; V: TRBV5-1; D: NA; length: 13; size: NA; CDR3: CASSLSLQETQYF; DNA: TGCGCCAGCAGCTTGTCTCTCCAAGAGACCCAGTACTTC
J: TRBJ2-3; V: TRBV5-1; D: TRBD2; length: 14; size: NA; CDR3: CASSLRLAGDTQYF; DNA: TGCGCCAGCAGCTTGAGGCTAGCGGGGGATACGCAGTATTTT
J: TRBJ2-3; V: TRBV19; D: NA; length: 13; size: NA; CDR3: CASSPPDTDTQYF; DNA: TGTGCCAGTAGTCCACCCGACACAGATACGCAGTATTTT
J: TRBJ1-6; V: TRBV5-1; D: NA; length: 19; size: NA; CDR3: CASSLSIFVVADKNSPLHF; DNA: TGCGCCAGCAGCTTGTCCATCTTCGTTGTCGCAGACAAAAATTCACCCCTCCACTTT
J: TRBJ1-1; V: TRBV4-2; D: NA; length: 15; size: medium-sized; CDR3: CASSQDWEGLVEAFF; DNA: TGTGCCAGCAGCCAAGATTGGGAGGGATTAGTTGAAGCTTTCTTT
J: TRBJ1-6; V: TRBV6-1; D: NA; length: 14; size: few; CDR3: CASSDGQFNSPLHF; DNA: TGTGCCAGCAGTGACGGCCAATTCAATTCACCCCTCCACTTT
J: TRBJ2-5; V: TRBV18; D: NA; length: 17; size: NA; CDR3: CASSPPFQLTISETQYF; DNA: TGTGCCAGCTCACCCCCTTTCCAGCTGACAATATCAGAGACCCAGTACTTC
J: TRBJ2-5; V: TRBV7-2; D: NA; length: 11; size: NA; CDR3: CASSLGGSQYF; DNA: TGTGCCAGCAGCTTAGGGGGGAGCCAGTACTTC
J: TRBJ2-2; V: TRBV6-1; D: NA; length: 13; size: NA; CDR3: CASSDRGVGELFF; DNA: TGTGCCAGCAGTGATCGAGGGGTCGGGGAGCTGTTTTTT
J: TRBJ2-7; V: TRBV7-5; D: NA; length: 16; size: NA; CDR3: CVRSRGGGQGPYEQYF; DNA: TGTGTCAGAAGCCGCGGGGGAGGGCAGGGGCCCTACGAGCAGTACTTC
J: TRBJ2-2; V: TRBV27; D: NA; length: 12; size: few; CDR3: CASSPLTGELFF; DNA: TGTGCCAGCAGCCCGCTGACCGGGGAGCTGTTTTTT
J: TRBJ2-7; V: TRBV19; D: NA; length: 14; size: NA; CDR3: CASSKAQVGYEQYF; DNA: TGTGCCAGTAGTAAGGCCCAAGTCGGCTACGAGCAGTACTTC
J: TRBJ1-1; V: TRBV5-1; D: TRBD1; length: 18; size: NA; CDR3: CASRPGQGRGYMNTEAFF; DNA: TGCGCCAGCAGGCCAGGACAGGGCAGGGGCTATATGAACACTGAAGCTTTCTTT
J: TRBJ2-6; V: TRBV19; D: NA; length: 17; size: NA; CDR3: CASSTDSLGSGANVLTF; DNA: TGTGCCAGTAGTACCGACTCTTTGGGCTCTGGGGCCAACGTCCTGACTTTC
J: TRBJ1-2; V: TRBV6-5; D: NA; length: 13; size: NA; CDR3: CASSYSGVYGYTF; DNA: TGTGCCAGCAGTTACTCGGGAGTCTATGGCTACACCTTC
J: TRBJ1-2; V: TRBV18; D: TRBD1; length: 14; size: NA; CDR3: CASSPQRDSPEDTF; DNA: TGTGCCAGCTCACCACAGAGGGACAGTCCCGAGGACACCTTC
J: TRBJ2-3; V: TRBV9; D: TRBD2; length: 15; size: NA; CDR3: CASSASGRETDTQYF; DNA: TGTGCCAGCAGCGCTAGCGGGAGAGAGACAGATACGCAGTATTTT
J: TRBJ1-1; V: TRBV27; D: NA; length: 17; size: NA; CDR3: CASSPQQGGTKNPEAFF; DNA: TGTGCCAGCAGTCCCCAGCAGGGTGGGACCAAAAATCCGGAAGCTTTCTTT
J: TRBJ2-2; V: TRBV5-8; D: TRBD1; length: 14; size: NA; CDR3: CASSSGQGSGELFF; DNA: TGTGCCAGCAGCTCGGGACAGGGGTCCGGGGAGCTGTTTTTT
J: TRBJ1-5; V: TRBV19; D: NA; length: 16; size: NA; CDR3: CASSILWTADNQPQHF; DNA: TGTGCCAGTAGTATCCTCTGGACCGCGGACAATCAGCCCCAGCATTTT
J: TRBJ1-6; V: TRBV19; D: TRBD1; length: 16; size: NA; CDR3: CASSFPGQGAQSPLHF; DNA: TGTGCCAGTAGTTTTCCGGGACAGGGGGCCCAATCACCCCTCCACTTT
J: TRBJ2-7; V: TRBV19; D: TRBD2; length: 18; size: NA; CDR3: CASSSAGELAGGVYEQYF; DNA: TGTGCCAGTAGTTCGGCAGGGGAGCTAGCGGGAGGAGTTTACGAGCAGTACTTC
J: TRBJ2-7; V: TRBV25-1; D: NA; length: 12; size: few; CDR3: CASSASGDEQYF; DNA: TGTGCCAGCAGCGCGTCAGGGGACGAGCAGTACTTC
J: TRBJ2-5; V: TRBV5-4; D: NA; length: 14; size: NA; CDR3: CASTVGGAQETQYF; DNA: TGTGCCAGCACCGTAGGGGGGGCCCAAGAGACCCAGTACTTC
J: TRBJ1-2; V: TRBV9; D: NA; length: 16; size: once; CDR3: CASSVDVSAANYGYTF; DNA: TGTGCCAGCAGCGTCGATGTTTCAGCAGCTAACTATGGCTACACCTTC
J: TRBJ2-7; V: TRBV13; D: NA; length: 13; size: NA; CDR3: CASSSLAEYEQYF; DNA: TGTGCCAGCAGCTCACTAGCAGAGTACGAGCAGTACTTC
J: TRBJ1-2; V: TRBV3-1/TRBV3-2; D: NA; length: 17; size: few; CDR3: CASSQDLTAGRYYGYTF; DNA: TGTGCCAGCAGCCAAGATCTTACGGCAGGGCGCTACTATGGCTACACCTTC
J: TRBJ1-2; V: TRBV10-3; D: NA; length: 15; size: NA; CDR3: CAISATGTLGYGYTF; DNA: TGTGCCATCAGTGCTACAGGGACCCTAGGCTATGGCTACACCTTC
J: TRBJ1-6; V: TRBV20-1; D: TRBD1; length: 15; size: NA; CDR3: CSASIQGNQNSPLHF; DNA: TGCAGTGCTAGTATACAGGGGAACCAAAATTCACCCCTCCACTTT
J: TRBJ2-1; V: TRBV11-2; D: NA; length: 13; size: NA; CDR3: CASSLDLRRQQFF; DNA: TGTGCCAGCAGCTTAGATCTACGGCGGCAGCAGTTCTTC
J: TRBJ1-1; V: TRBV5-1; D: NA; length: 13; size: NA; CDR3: CASSRGGYTEAFF; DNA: TGCGCCTCCAGCCGGGGGGGCTACACTGAAGCTTTCTTT
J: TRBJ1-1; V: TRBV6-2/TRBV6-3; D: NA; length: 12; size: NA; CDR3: CASSYPYTEAFF; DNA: TGTGCCAGCAGTTACCCATACACTGAAGCTTTCTTT
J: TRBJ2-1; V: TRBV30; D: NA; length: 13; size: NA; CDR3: CAWSVSLVYEQFF; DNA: TGTGCCTGGAGTGTATCACTAGTGTATGAGCAGTTCTTC